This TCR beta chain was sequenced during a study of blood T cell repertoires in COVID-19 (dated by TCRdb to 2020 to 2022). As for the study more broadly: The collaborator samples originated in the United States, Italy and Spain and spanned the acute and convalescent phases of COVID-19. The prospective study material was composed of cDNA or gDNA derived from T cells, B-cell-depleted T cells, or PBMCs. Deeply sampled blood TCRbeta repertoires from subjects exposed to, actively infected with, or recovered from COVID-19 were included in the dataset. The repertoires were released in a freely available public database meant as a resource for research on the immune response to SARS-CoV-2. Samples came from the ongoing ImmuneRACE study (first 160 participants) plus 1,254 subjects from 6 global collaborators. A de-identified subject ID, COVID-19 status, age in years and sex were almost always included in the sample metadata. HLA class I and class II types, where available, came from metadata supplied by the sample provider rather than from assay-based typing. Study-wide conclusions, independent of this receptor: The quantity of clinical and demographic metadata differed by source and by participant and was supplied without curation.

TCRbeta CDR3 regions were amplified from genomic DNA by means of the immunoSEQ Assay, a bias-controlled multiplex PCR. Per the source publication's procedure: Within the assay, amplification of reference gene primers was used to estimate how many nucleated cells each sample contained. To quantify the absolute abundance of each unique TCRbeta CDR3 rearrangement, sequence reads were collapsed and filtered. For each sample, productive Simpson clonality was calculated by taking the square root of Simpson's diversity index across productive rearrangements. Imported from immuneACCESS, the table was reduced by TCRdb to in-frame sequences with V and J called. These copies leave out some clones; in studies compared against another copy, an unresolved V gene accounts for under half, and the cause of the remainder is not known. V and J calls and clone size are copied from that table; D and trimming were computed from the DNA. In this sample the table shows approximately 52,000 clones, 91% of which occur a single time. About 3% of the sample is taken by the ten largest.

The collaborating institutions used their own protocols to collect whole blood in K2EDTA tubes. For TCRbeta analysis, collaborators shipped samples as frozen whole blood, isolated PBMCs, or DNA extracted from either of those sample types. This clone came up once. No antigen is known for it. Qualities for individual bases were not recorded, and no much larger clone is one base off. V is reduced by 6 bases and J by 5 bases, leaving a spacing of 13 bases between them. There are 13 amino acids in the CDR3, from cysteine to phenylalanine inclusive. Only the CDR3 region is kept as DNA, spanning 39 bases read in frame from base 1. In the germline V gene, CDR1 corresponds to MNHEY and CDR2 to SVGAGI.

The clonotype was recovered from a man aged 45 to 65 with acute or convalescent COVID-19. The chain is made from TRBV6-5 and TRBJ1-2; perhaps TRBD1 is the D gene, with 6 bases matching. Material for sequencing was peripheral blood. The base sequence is TGTGCCAGCAGCTCTCCAGGGGTGTATGGCTACACCTTC. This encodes CASSSPGVYGYTF.